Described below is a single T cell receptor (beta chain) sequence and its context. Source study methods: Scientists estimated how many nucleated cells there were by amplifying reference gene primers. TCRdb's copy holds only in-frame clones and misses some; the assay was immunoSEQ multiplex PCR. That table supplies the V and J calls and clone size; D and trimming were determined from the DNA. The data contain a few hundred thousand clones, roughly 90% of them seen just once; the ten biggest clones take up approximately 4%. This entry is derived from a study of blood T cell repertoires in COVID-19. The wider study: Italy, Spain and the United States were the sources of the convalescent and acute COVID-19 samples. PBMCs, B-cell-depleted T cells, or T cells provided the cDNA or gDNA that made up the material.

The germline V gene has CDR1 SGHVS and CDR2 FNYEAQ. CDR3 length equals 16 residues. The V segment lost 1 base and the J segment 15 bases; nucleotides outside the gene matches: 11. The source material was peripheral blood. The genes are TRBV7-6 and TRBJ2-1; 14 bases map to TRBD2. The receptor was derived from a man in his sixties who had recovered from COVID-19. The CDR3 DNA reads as TGTGCCAGCAGCTTAGGCCCGGGACTAGCGGGGGACCCACGGTTCTTC. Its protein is CASSLGPGLAGDPRFF.